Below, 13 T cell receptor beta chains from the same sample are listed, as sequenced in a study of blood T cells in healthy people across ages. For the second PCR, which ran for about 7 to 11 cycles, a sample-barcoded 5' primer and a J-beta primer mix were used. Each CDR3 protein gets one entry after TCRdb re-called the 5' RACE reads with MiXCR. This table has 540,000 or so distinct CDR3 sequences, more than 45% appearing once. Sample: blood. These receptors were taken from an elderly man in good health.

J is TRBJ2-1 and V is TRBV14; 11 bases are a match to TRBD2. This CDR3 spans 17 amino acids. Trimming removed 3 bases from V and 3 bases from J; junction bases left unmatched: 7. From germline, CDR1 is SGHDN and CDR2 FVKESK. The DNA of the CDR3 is TGTGCCAGCAGCCAGGCTCCCGGGACTAGCGGCTACAATGAGCAGTTCTTC. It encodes CASSQAPGTSGYNEQFF. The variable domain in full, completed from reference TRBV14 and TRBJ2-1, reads EAGVTQFPSHSVIEKGQTVTLRCDPISGHDNLYWYRRVMGKEIKFLLHFVKESKQDESGMPNNRFLAERTGGTYSTLKVQPAELEDSGVYFCASSQAPGTSGYNEQFFGPGTRLTVL.

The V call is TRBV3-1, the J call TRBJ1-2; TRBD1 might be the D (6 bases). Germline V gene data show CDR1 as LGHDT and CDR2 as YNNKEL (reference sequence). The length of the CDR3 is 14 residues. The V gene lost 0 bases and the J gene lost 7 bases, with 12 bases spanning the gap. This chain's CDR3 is CASSQDTGASGYTF. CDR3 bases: TGTGCCAGCAGCCAAGATACGGGGGCGAGTGGCTACACCTTC.

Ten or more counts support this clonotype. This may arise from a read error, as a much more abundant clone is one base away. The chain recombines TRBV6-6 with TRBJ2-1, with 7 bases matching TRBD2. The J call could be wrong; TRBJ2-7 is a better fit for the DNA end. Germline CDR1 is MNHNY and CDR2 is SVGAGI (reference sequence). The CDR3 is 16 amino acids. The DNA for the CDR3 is TGTGCCAGCAGTCCCGCCTCTACTAGCGCCTACAATGAGCAGTACTTC. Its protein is CASSPASTSAYNEQYF.

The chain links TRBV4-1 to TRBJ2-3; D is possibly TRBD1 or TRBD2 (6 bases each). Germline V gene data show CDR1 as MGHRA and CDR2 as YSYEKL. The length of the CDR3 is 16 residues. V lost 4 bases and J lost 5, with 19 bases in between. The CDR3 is CASSPQQRGAEDTQYF. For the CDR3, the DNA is TGCGCCAGCAGCCCGCAACAAAGGGGGGCGGAAGATACGCAGTATTTT.

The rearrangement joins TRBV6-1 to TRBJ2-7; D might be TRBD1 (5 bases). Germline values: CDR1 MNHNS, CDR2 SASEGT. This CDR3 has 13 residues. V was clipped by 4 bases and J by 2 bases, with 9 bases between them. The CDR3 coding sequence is TGTGCCAGCAGTGTAGAGACAGCCTACGAGCAGTACTTC. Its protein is CASSVETAYEQYF.

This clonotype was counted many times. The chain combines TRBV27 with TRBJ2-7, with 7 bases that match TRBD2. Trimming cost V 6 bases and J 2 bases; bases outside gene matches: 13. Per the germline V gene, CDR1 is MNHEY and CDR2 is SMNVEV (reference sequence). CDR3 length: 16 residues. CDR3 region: CASSRASSGSAYEQYF. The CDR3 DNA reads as TGTGCCAGCAGCCGTGCCTCTAGCGGCTCAGCCTACGAGCAGTACTTC.

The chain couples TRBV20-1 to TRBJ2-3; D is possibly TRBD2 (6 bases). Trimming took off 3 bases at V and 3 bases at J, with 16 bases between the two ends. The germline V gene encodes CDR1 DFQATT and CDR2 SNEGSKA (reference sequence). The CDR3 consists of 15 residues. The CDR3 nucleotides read TGCAGTGCTAGTCGGTGGAGGGAGTCTACAGATACGCAGTATTTT. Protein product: CSASRWRESTDTQYF.

In DNA form, the CDR3 reads TGTGCCAGCAGCTTAGATCTAGCGGGACAAGATACGCAGTATTTT. This gives the protein CASSLDLAGQDTQYF. The gene calls are TRBV11-2 and TRBJ2-3; TRBD2 matches at 9 bases. V shed 0 bases and J 5 bases; nucleotides not matched to a gene: 3. This CDR3 region has 15 residues. Germline V gene sequence: CDR1 SGHAT, CDR2 FQNNGV.

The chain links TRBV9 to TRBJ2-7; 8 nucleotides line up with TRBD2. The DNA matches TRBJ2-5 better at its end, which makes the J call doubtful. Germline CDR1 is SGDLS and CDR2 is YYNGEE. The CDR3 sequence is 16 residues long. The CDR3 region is CASSVGTGGPFETQYF. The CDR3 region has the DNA TGTGCCAGCAGCGTAGGGACGGGAGGGCCTTTCGAGACCCAGTACTTC.

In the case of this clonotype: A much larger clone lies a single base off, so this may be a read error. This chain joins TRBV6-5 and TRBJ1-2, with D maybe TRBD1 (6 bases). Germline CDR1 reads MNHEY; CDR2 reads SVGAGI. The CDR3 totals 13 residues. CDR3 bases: TGTACCACTAGCGACGGACAGTTCTATGGCTACACCTTC. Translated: CTTSDGQFYGYTF.

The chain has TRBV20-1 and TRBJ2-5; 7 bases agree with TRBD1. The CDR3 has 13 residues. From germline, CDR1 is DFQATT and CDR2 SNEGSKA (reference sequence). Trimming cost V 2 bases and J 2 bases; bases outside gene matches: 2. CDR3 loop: CSARLGQQETQYF. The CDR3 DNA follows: TGCAGTGCTAGACTGGGACAGCAAGAGACCCAGTACTTC.

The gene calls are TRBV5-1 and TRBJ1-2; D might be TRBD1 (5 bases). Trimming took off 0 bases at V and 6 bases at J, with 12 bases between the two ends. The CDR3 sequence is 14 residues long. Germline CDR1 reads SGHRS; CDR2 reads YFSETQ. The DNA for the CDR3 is TGCGCCAGCAGCTTGGCCGGAGGGACGGATGGCTACACCTTC. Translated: CASSLAGGTDGYTF.

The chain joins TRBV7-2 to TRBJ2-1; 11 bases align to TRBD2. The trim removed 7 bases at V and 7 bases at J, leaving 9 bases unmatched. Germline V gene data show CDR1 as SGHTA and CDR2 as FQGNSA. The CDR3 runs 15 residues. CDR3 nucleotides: TGTGCCAGCACCTCTAGCGGGAGGAGGGGGAATGAGCAGTTCTTC. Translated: CASTSSGRRGNEQFF.